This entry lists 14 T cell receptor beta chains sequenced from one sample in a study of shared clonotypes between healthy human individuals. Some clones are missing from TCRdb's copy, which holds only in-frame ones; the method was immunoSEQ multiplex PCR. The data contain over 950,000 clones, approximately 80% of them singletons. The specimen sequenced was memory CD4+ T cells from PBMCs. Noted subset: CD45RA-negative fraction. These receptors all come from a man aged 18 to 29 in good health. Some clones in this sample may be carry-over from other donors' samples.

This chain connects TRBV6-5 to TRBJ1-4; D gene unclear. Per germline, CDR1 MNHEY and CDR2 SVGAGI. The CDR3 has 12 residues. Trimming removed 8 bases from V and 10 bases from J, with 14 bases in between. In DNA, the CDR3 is TGTGCCAGCTGGACCAGATCCGGAAAACTGTTTTTT. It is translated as CASWTRSGKLFF.

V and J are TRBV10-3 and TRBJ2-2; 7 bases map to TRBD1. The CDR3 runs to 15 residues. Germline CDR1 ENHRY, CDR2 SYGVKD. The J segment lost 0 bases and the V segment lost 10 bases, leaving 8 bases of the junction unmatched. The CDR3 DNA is TGTGCCACCGAGACCGACAGGGCGAACACCGGGGAGCTGTTTTTT. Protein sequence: CATETDRANTGELFF.

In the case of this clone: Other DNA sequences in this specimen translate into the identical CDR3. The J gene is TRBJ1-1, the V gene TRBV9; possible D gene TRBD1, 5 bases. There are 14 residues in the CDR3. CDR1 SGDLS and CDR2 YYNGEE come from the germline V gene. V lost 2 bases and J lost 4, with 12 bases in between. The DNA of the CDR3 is TGTGCCAGCAGCGTGGGGGGAGGGAGCACTGAAGCTTTCTTT. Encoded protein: CASSVGGGSTEAFF.

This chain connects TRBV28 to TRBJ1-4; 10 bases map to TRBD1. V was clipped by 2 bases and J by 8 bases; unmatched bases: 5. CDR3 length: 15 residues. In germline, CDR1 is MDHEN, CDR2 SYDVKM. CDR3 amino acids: CASSLRGTGDEKLFF. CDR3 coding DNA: TGTGCCAGCAGTTTAAGAGGGACAGGGGACGAAAAACTGTTTTTT.

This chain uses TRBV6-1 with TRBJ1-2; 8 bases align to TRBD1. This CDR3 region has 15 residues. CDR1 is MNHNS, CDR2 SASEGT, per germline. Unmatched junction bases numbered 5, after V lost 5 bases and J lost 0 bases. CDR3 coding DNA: TGTGCCAGCAGTCCAGGGGGCCAAGCTAACTATGGCTACACCTTC. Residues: CASSPGGQANYGYTF.

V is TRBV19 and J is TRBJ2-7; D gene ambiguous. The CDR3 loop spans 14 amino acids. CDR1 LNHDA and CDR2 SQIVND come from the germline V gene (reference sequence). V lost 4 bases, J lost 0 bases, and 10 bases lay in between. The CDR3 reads CASSTQTGSYEQYF. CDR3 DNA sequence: TGTGCCAGTAGTACGCAGACGGGCTCCTACGAGCAGTACTTC.

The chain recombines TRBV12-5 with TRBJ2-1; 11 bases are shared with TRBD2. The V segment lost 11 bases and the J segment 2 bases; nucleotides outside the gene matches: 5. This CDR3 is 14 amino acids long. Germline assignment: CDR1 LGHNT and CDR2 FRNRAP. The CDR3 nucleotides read TGTGCTGGCATTAGCGGGAGGGCCTACAATGAGCAGTTCTTC. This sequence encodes CAGISGRAYNEQFF.

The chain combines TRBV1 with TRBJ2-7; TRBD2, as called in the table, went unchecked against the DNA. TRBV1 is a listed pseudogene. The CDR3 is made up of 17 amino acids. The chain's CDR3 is CTSSQVRSGRDLREQYF. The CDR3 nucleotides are TGCACCAGCAGCCAAGTGAGGAGCGGGAGAGACTTACGAGAGCAGTACTTC.

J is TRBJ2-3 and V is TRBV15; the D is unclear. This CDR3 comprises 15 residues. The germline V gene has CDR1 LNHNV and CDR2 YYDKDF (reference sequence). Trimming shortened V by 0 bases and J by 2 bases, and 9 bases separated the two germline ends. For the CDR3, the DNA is TGTGCCACCAGCAGAGATCCCCTATCCACAGATACGCAGTATTTT. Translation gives CATSRDPLSTDTQYF.

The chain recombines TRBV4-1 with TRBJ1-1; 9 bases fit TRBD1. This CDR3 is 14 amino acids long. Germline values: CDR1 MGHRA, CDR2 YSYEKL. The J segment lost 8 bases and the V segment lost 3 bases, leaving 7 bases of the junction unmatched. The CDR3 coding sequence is TGCGCCAGCAGCCAGGGCCGGGACAGGGTGGAAGCTTTCTTT. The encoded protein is CASSQGRDRVEAFF.

The CDR3: CASSSEGREQYF. DNA of the CDR3: TGCGCCAGCAGCTCGGAGGGCCGCGAGCAGTACTTC. The chain has TRBV5-1 and TRBJ2-7; D might be TRBD2 (6 bases). Per the germline V gene, CDR1 is SGHRS and CDR2 is YFSETQ. V was trimmed by 3 bases and J by 6 bases, leaving 10 bases between them. This CDR3 region has 12 residues.

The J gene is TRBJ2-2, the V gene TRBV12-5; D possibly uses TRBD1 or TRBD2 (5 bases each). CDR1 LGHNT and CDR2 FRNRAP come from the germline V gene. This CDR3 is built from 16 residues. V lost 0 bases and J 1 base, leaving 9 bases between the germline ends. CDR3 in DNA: TGTGCTAGTGGTTTGGTTCTGGGACGGAACACCGGGGAGCTGTTTTTT. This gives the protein CASGLVLGRNTGELFF.

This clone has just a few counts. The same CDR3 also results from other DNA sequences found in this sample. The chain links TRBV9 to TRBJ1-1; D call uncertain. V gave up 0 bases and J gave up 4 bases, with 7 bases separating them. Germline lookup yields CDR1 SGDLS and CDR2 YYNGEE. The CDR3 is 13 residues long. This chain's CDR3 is CASSVDEGTEAFF. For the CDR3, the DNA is TGTGCCAGCAGCGTAGACGAGGGCACTGAAGCTTTCTTT.

CDR3 nucleotide sequence: TGTGCCAGCTTCGACCGAAGCGGTGGAGAGACCCAGTACTTC. As protein: CASFDRSGGETQYF. The V call is TRBV28, the J call TRBJ2-5, with TRBD2 as a possible D gene (5 bases). V lost 8 bases, J lost 4 bases, and 17 bases lay in between. In germline, CDR1 is MDHEN, CDR2 SYDVKM. This CDR3 spans 14 amino acids.